Following are 21 T cell receptor beta chains from one sample sequenced in a study of blood T cell repertoires in COVID-19 (TCRdb year 2020). The method was the immunoSEQ multiplex PCR assay. As stored in TCRdb, this immuneACCESS dataset retains in-frame rearrangements with V and J assigned. A fraction of the clones does not appear; measured against another copy, unresolved V genes explain less than half of the discrepancy, and the remainder lacks a known reason. The sample records 350,000 or so clones, about 91% of which are singletons. The ten biggest clones cover 1.6% of the sample. The sample consisted of peripheral blood. The receptors were sampled from a woman in her 30s with COVID-19, enrolled during active disease.

The chain combines TRBV28 with TRBJ1-4; D is undetermined. CDR1 MDHEN and CDR2 SYDVKM come from the germline V gene. CDR3 length: 14 residues. V was clipped by 6 bases and J by 0 bases, with 8 bases between them. The CDR3 here is CASRTGATNEKLFF. The CDR3 DNA is TGTGCCAGCAGGACCGGAGCAACTAATGAAAAACTGTTTTTT.

The chain uses TRBV7-6 and TRBJ1-6; D unclear. This CDR3 is built from 13 residues. Germline assignment: CDR1 SGHVS and CDR2 FNYEAQ. V lost 2 bases and J lost 6, with 5 bases in between. The CDR3 coding sequence is TGTGCCAGCAGCTTAAACAGTAATTCACCCCTCCACTTT. Amino acids: CASSLNSNSPLHF.

This chain connects TRBV2 to TRBJ1-4, with D possibly being TRBD1 (6 bases). The CDR3 is 14 residues long. Trimming took 2 bases from V and 7 from J, leaving 11 bases between them. Per germline, CDR1 SNHLY and CDR2 FYNNEI. The CDR3 nucleotides read TGTGCCAGCAGTGAATCCAGGGGCGGTGAAAAACTGTTTTTT. This encodes CASSESRGGEKLFF.

The chain links TRBV5-8 to TRBJ2-3; a possible D gene is TRBD2 (5 bases). Trimming took off 4 bases at V and 5 bases at J, with 11 bases between the two ends. Germline V gene sequence: CDR1 SGHTS, CDR2 YDEGEE. This CDR3 has 13 residues. The CDR3 is CASSLGEEDTQYF. As DNA, the CDR3 is TGTGCCAGCAGCCTGGGAGAAGAAGATACGCAGTATTTT. Drawing the rest from reference TRBV5-8 and TRBJ2-3, the complete variable domain is EAGVTQSPTHLIKTRGQQATLRCSPISGHTSVYWYQQALGLGLQFLLWYDEGEERNRGNFPPRFSGRQFPNYSSELNVNALELEDSALYLCASSLGEEDTQYFGPGTRLTVL.

A single count supports this clone. The chain links TRBV19 to TRBJ1-5; weak D call: TRBD1 (6 bases). The CDR3 has 17 residues. The V and J ends lost 3 bases and 0 bases respectively, with 15 bases between them. In germline, CDR1 is LNHDA, CDR2 SQIVND (reference sequence). The CDR3 DNA reads TGTGCCAGTAGTATGTTGGGGGCCTCATATAGCAATCAGCCCCAGCATTTT. Its translation is CASSMLGASYSNQPQHF.

V and J are TRBV29-1 and TRBJ2-5; 8 nucleotides align to TRBD2. The ends lost 2 bases at V and 2 bases at J; junction bases unmatched: 7. The length of the CDR3 is 15 residues. From germline, CDR1 is SQVTM and CDR2 ANQGSEA. The CDR3 sequence: CSVEWSGGYQETQYF. The CDR3 DNA reads as TGCAGCGTTGAATGGAGCGGGGGTTATCAAGAGACCCAGTACTTC.

The J gene is TRBJ1-1, the V gene TRBV11-2; maybe TRBD1 (5 bases). Between the trimmed V and J ends, which lost 1 base and 12 bases, there was a span of 15 bases. The CDR3 consists of 13 residues. Germline-derived CDR1 and CDR2 are SGHAT and FQNNGV. The CDR3, as DNA: TGTGCCAGCAGCTTAGGTTTGGCGGGGGAAACTTTCTTT. Its translation: CASSLGLAGETFF.

The J gene is TRBJ1-2, the V gene TRBV5-1, with D possibly matching TRBD1 (5 bases). Trimming took 0 bases from V and 6 from J, leaving 12 bases between them. This CDR3 region has 14 residues. Per the germline V gene, CDR1 is SGHRS and CDR2 is YFSETQ. Here the CDR3 DNA reads TGCGCCAGCAGCTTGGCGGGGGAGGAGAATGGCTACACCTTC. It yields the protein CASSLAGEENGYTF.

CDR3 loop: CASSLGQGDYEQYF. CDR3 bases: TGTGCCAGCAGCTTGGGCCAGGGGGACTACGAGCAGTACTTC. The chain links TRBV7-2 to TRBJ2-7, with 7 bases identical to TRBD1. The CDR3 consists of 14 residues. V lost 3 bases, J lost 3 bases, and 5 bases stayed unmatched. Germline loops: CDR1 SGHTA, CDR2 FQGNSA.

The chain joins TRBV4-2 to TRBJ2-1; 9 bases map to TRBD1. This CDR3 spans 15 amino acids. Germline loops: CDR1 LGHNA, CDR2 YNFKEQ. V was clipped by 1 base and J by 8 bases; unmatched bases: 6. DNA of the CDR3: TGTGCCAGCAGCCAAGGGGTCCGACAGGGGGATGAGCAGTTCTTC. It encodes CASSQGVRQGDEQFF.

This clone came up once. The chain joins TRBV4-2 to TRBJ2-7; no definite D call. V gave up 2 bases and J gave up 1 base, with 9 bases separating them. This CDR3 region has 14 residues. Germline lookup yields CDR1 LGHNA and CDR2 YNFKEQ. The CDR3 region has the DNA TGTGCCAGCAGCCAATACGACACGTCCTACGAGCAGTACTTC. This encodes CASSQYDTSYEQYF.

This clone came up a few times. The V gene is TRBV19, the J gene TRBJ1-1, with 7 positions matching TRBD1. CDR1 is LNHDA, CDR2 SQIVND, per germline (reference sequence). Trimming cost V 4 bases and J 4 bases; bases outside gene matches: 6. This CDR3 has 14 residues. This chain's CDR3 is CASSNNRGATEAFF. The DNA of the CDR3 is TGTGCCAGTAGTAATAACAGGGGTGCCACTGAAGCTTTCTTT.

The chain carries TRBV9 and TRBJ1-6, with TRBD1 identical over 7 bases. Per germline, CDR1 SGDLS and CDR2 YYNGEE. This CDR3 spans 16 amino acids. The V gene end was trimmed by 0 bases and the J gene end by 7 bases; junction bases not matched to a gene: 7. The CDR3 loop is CASSVGTGGHNSPLHF. CDR3 DNA sequence: TGTGCCAGCAGCGTAGGGACAGGAGGGCACAATTCACCCCTCCACTTT.

V and J are TRBV4-2 and TRBJ2-7, with D possibly being TRBD1 (5 bases). The length of the CDR3 is 15 residues. V lost 0 bases to trimming and J lost 2 bases, with 11 bases between them. Per the germline V gene, CDR1 is LGHNA and CDR2 is YNFKEQ. CDR3 residues: CASSQDRRQTYEQYF. CDR3 coding DNA: TGTGCCAGCAGCCAAGATAGGAGACAGACCTACGAGCAGTACTTC.

This clone was recorded a few times. The chain recombines TRBV7-9 with TRBJ2-2; D gene uncertain. Germline V CDR1 and CDR2: SEHNR, FQNEAQ (reference sequence). Trimming left V 1 base short and J 0 bases short, with 6 bases between. The CDR3 loop spans 15 amino acids. The CDR3 coding sequence is TGTGCCAGCAGCTTAGTCGTAGCGAACACCGGGGAGCTGTTTTTT. Translating it yields CASSLVVANTGELFF.

The chain joins TRBV9 to TRBJ2-1; TRBD1 might be the D (6 bases). The germline V gene encodes CDR1 SGDLS and CDR2 YYNGEE. This CDR3 has 14 residues. V was cut by 0 bases and J by 7 bases, with 11 bases left in between. The CDR3 is CASSVGGLGNEQFF. The CDR3 DNA sequence: TGTGCCAGCAGCGTAGGGGGGCTTGGGAATGAGCAGTTCTTC.

The V call is TRBV5-8, the J call TRBJ2-7; D gene unclear. The CDR3 totals 13 residues. V lost 1 base and J lost 1, with 6 bases in between. The germline gives CDR1 SGHTS, CDR2 YDEGEE. The chain's CDR3 is CASSLFSSYEQYF. CDR3 bases: TGTGCCAGCAGCTTGTTTTCATCCTACGAGCAGTACTTC.

This chain connects TRBV13 to TRBJ1-2; a weak D match, TRBD1 (6 bases). Germline loops: CDR1 PRHDT, CDR2 FYEKMQ (reference sequence). Trimming removed 5 bases at V and 8 bases at J, with 15 bases between. The CDR3 sequence is 13 residues long. CDR3 DNA sequence: TGTGCCAGCAGCCCAGGGGAGAGGGGAGGCTACACCTTC. Amino acid sequence: CASSPGERGGYTF.

The gene calls are TRBV5-1 and TRBJ1-2; 9 nucleotides line up with TRBD1. The CDR3 runs 14 residues. Germline CDR1 reads SGHRS; CDR2 reads YFSETQ. The J segment lost 8 bases and the V segment lost 4 bases, leaving 9 bases of the junction unmatched. The CDR3 DNA reads as TGCGCCAGCAGCCCATTACAGGGGGCGCGGGGCTACACCTTC. It yields the protein CASSPLQGARGYTF.

The rearrangement joins TRBV19 to TRBJ1-5; TRBD1 aligns across 7 bases. Per germline, CDR1 LNHDA and CDR2 SQIVND (reference sequence). There are 14 residues in the CDR3. Germline trimming cut 8 bases from V and 2 bases from J; bases unmatched to any gene: 6. The CDR3 sequence: CASDTGERNQPQHF. CDR3 nucleotides: TGTGCCAGTGACACAGGGGAACGCAATCAGCCCCAGCATTTT.

The V gene is TRBV19, the J gene TRBJ1-2; D unresolved. Germline CDR1 LNHDA, CDR2 SQIVND (reference sequence). Trimming removed 1 base from V and 7 bases from J, with 25 bases in between. The CDR3 extends over 18 amino acids. CDR3 DNA sequence: TGTGCCAGTAGTATAGTCTCCGTTTCGACACCATTAGGTGGTGGCTACACCTTC. This codes for CASSIVSVSTPLGGGYTF.